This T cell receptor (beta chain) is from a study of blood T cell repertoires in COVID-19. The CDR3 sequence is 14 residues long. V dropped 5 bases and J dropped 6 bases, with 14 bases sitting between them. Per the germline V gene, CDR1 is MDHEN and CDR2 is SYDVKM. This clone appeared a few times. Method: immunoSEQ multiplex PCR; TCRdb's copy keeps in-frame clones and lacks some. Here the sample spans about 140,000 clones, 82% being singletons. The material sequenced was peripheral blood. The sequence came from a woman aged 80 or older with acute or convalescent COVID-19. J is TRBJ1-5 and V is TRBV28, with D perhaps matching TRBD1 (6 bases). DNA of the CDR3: TGTGCCAGCAGTACCAGGACAGAGGGTCAGCCCCAGCATTTT. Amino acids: CASSTRTEGQPQHF.